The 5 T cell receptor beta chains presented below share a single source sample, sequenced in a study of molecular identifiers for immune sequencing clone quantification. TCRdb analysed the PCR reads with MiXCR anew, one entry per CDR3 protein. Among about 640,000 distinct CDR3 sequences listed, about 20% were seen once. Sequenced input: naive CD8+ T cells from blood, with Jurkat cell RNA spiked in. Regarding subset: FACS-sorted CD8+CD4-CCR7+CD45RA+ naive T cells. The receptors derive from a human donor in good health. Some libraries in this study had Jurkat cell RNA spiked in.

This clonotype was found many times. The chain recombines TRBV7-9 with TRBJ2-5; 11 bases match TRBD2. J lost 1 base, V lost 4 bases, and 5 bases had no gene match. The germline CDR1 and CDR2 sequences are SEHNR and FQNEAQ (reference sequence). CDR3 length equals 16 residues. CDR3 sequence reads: CASSSTSGGPQETQYF. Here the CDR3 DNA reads TGTGCCAGCAGCTCCACTAGCGGGGGTCCCCAAGAGACCCAGTACTTC.

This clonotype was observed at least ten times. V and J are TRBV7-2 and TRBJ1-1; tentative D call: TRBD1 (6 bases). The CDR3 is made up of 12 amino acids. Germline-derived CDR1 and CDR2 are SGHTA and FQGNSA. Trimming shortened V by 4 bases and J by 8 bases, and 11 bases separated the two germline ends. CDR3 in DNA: TGTGCCAGCAGCTCAGGGGTCCTAGAAGCTTTCTTT. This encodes CASSSGVLEAFF.

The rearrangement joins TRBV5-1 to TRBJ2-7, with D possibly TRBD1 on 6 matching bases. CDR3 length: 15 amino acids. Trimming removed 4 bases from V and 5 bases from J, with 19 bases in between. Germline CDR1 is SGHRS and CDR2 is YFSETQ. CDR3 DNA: TGCGCCAGCAGCCCGCTAGACAGGCGTGGGGACGAGCAGTACTTC. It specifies CASSPLDRRGDEQYF.

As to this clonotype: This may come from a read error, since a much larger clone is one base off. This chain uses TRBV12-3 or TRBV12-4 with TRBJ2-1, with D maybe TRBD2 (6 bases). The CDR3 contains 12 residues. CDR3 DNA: TGTGCCGGCAGTTTTCTGGGACTGGAGCAGTTCTTC. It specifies CAGSFLGLEQFF.

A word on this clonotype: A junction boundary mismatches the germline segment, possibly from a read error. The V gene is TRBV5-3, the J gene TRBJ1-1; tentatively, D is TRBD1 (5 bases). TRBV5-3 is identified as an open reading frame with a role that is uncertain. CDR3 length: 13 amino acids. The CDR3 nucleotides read TGTGCCAGCAGCCTGGGACCGAACACTGAAGCTCTCTTT. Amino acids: CASSLGPNTEALF.